This T cell receptor (beta chain) is from a study of CD8+ T cells in alopecia areata. On the study more broadly: Tofacitinib therapy took 6 to 18 months; 6 months off drug came after.

Sequencing relied on a cDNA template that was reverse transcribed from extracted RNA. Sequencing was performed with immunoSEQ multiplex PCR; in TCRdb, only in-frame clones are kept and a portion is missing. The sample holds fewer than 250,000 clones, around 62% seen once. To note about this clone: Its antigen is as yet unknown.

Findings and caveats of the study: Besides other cells, scalp samples also yield sequences of resident alphabeta T cells from normal skin.

The TCR sequence derives from a human donor with alopecia areata. The specimen was CD4+ T cells sorted from blood, collected at week 0.

The CDR3: CASSERAGSPLHF. CDR3 nucleotides: TGCGCCAGCAGTGAGAGGGCAGGGTCACCCCTCCACTTT. The chain is built from TRBV10-1 and TRBJ1-6; possible D gene TRBD1, 5 bases. Trimming pared 2 bases from V and 10 bases from J, leaving 9 bases between. The CDR3 extends over 13 amino acids. The V gene's germline CDR1 is WNHNN and CDR2 SYGVQD (reference sequence).